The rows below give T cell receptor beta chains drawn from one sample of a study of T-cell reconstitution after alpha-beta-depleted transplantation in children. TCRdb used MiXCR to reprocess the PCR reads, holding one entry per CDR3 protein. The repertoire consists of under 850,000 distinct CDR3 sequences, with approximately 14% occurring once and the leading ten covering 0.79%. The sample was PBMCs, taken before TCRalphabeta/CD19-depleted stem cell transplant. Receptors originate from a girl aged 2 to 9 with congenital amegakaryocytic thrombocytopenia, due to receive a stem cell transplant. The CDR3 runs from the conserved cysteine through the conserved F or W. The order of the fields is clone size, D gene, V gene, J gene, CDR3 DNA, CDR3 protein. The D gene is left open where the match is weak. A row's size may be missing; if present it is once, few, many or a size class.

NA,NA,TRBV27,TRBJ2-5,TGTGCCAGCAGTTTGAATGGACTTCAAGAGACCCAGTACTTC,CASSLNGLQETQYF
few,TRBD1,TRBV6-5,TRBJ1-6,TGTGCCAGCAGTTACGACGGACAGGGGGATTTCTCACCCCTCCACTTT,CASSYDGQGDFSPLHF
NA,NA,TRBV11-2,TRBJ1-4,TGTGCCAGCAGCTCGCAGGGGCGGCCGGATACAACTAATGAAAAACTGTTTTTT,CASSSQGRPDTTNEKLFF
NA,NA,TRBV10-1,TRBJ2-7,TGCGCCAGCAGTAAATATAGCGGAAACCCCTACGAGCAGTACTTC,CASSKYSGNPYEQYF
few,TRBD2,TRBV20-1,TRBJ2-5,TGCAGTGCCGAGAGCACGACTAGCGGGAGGATGGGAGAGACCCAGTACTTC,CSAESTTSGRMGETQYF
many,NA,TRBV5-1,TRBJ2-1,TGCGCCAGCAGCTTCGGGGAGTTGGGGAATGAGCAGTTCTTC,CASSFGELGNEQFF
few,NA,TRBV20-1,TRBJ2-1,TGCAGTGCTACAAGGGGTGATGTTGAGGATTGGTACAATGAGCAGTTCTTC,CSATRGDVEDWYNEQFF
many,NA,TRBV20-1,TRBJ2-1,TGCAGTGCTAGGGGTACTAGTGGCTCCTACAATGAGCAGTTCTTC,CSARGTSGSYNEQFF
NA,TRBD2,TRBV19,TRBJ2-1,TGTGCCAGTAGTATAATAGCGGGGCCCCTGGATGAGCAGTTCTTC,CASSIIAGPLDEQFF
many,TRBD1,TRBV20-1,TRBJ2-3,TGCAGCCTACCCCTGGGACAGGGGATGGGTACGCAGTATTTT,CSLPLGQGMGTQYF